The following is a T cell receptor beta chain sequence with its context. The data stem from a study of T cells in Graves' hyperthyroidism and ophthalmopathy. From RNA transcripts, TCR beta CDR3 regions were amplified. TCR CDR3 underwent first-round RT-PCR with the HTBI primer set. Each CDR3 protein is one row after TCRdb ran MiXCR on the multiplex PCR reads. The sample lists 75,000 to 100,000 distinct CDR3 sequences, around 40% occurring once. Sequenced sample: peripheral blood or thyroid tissue (not recorded which). The receptor was isolated from a woman aged 25-40 years with Graves' hyperthyroidism.

DNA of the CDR3: TGCGCCAGCAGCGCCGGGGACAGGGTTGACTATGGCTACACCTTC. It codes for CASSAGDRVDYGYTF. V and J are TRBV5-1 and TRBJ1-2; 9 bases map to TRBD1. Trimming removed 4 bases from V and 3 bases from J; junction bases left unmatched: 7. Germline V CDR1 and CDR2: SGHRS, YFSETQ. This CDR3 is built from 15 residues.